What follows is one T cell receptor (beta chain) and its context. The antigen is not known. V was pared by 3 bases and J by 3 bases, with 24 bases between. The CDR3 contains 19 residues. Germline CDR1 and CDR2: MRHNA and SNTAGT. The data were obtained in a study of T cell responses to AZD1222 COVID-19 vaccine. Study conclusions and caveats: Rises in breadth and depth of Spike-specific TCRs came after two AZD1222 doses. Among vaccine-associated CD4 TCRs, coverage spanned spike, with dominance at 160-218 and 743-854. Clonal diversity was possibly underestimated, and the donors were mostly white British, with more females. Among AZD1222 vaccinees, only 5 to 7 were seropositive at baseline.

Data came from immunoSEQ multiplex PCR; TCRdb stores just in-frame clones and leaves some out. This sample has some 120,000 clones, with about 90% found just once. V usage is TRBV6-4 and J usage is TRBJ2-1; the D gene is possibly TRBD1 (5 bases). This clonotype was sampled from an adult in good health. The sequenced sample was peripheral blood, obtained on day 0 of AZD1222 vaccination. The CDR3 DNA reads TGTGCCAGCAGTGAATCTCAGGGTGTCGGTCCGCGTTACTACAATGAGCAGTTCTTC. This translates into CASSESQGVGPRYYNEQFF.